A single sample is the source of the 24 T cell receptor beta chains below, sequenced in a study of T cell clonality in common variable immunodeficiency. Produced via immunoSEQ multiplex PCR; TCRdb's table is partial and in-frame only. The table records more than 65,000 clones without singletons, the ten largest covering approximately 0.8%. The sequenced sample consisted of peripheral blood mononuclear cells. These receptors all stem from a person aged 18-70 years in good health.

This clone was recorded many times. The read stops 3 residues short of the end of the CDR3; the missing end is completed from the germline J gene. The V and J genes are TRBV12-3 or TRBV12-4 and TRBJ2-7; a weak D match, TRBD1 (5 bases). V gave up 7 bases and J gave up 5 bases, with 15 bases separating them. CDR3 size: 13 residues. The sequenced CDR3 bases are TGTGCCAGCAAGATAACAGGTGCTGACGAG. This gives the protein CASKITGADE. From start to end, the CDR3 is CASKITGADEQYF.

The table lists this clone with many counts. The CDR3 bases that were read are TGCAGCCTAAGACTAGCGGCCACAGATACG. Translated, it gives CSLRLAATDT. The CDR3, in full, reads CSLRLAATDTQYF. V gene TRBV20-1 combines with J gene TRBJ2-3, with TRBD2 matching 9 bases. The CDR3 end lies 3 residues beyond the end of the read and is filled in from the germline J gene. The CDR3 covers 13 residues. Germline lookup yields CDR1 DFQATT and CDR2 SNEGSKA (reference sequence).

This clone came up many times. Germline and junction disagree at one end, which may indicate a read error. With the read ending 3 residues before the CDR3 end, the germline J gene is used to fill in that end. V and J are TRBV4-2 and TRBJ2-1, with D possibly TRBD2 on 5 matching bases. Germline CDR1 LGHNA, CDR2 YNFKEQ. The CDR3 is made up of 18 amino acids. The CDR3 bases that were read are TGCGCCAGCAGCCAATTTGGGGATAGCGCGGTCTCCTACAATGAG. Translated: CASSQFGDSAVSYNE. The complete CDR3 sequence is CASSQFGDSAVSYNEQFF.

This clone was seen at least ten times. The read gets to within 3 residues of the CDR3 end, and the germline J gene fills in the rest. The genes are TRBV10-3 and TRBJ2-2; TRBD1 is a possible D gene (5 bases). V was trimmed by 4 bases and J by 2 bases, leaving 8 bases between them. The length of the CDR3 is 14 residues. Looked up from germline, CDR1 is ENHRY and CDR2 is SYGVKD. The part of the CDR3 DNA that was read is TGTGCCATCAGTGGAAGGGGAAACACCGGGGAG. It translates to CAISGRGNTGE. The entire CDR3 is CAISGRGNTGELFF.

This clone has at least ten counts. The CDR3: CASSYLASGTFSNEQFF. The covered CDR3 bases are TGTGCCAGCAGTTACCTCGCGAGCGGCACCTTTTCCAATGAG. This chain uses TRBV6-2 or TRBV6-3 with TRBJ2-1; D may be TRBD2 (5 bases). The read ends 3 residues shy of where the CDR3 ends; the end is completed using the germline J gene. This CDR3 has 17 amino acids. The V end lost 2 bases, the J end lost 6 bases, and 20 bases lay between the germline ends. Germline V gene sequence: CDR1 MNHEY, CDR2 SVGEGT.

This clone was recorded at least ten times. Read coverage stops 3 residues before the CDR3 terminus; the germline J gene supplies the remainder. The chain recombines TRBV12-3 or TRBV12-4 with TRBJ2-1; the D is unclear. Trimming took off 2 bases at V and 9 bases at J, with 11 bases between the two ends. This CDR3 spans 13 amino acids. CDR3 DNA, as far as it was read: TGTGCCAGCAGTTTATCTCCCGAGGCTGAG. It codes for CASSLSPEAE. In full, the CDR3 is CASSLSPEAEQFF.

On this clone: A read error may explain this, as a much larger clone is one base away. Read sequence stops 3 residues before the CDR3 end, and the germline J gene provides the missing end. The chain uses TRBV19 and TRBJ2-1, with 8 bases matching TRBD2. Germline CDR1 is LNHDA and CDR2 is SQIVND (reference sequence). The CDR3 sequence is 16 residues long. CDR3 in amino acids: CASSISGIGSHNEQFF. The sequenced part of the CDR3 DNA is TGTGCCAGTAGTATTAGCGGGATTGGCTCCCACAATGAG.

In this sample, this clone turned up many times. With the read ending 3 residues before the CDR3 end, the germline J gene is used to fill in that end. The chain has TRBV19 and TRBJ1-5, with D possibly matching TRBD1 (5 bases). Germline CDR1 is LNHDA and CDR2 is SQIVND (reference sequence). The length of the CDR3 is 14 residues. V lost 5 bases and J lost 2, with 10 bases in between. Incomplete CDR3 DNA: TGTGCCAGTAGTTTGGGACTGCGCAATCAGCCC. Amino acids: CASSLGLRNQP. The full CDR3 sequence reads CASSLGLRNQPQHF.

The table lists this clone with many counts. Partial CDR3 DNA: TGTGCCAGCAGCCACTCCGGAAGGGGAGACATT. This codes for CASSHSGRGDI. The CDR3 reads in full as CASSHSGRGDIQYF. This chain connects TRBV16 to TRBJ2-4; D may match TRBD1 or TRBD2 (5 bases each). The read stops 3 residues short of the end of the CDR3; the missing end is completed from the germline J gene. The CDR3 contains 14 residues. CDR1 and CDR2 from the germline V gene are KGHSY and FQNENV. Deletions cut 3 bases from V and 8 bases from J, with 14 bases between.

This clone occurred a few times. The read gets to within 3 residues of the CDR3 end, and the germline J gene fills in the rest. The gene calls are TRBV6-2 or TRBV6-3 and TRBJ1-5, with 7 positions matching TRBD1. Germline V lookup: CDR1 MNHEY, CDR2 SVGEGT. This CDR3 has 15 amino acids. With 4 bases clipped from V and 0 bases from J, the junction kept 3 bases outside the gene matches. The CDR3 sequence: CASSLQGFSNQPQHF. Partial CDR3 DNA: TGTGCCAGCAGTTTACAGGGGTTTAGCAATCAGCCC.

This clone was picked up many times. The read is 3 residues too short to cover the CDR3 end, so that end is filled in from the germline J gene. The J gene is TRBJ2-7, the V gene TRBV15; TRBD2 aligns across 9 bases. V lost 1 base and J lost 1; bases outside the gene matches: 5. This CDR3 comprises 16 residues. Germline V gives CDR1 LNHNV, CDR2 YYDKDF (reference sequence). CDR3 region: CATSRVHAGGSYEQYF. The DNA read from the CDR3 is TGTGCCACCAGCAGAGTCCATGCGGGAGGGTCCTACGAG. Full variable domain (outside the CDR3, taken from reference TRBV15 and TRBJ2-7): DAMVIQNPRYQVTQFGKPVTLSCSQTLNHNVMYWYQQKSSQAPKLLFHYYDKDFNNEADTPDNFQSRRPNTSFCFLDIRSPGLGDTAMYLCATSRVHAGGSYEQYFGPGTRLTVT.

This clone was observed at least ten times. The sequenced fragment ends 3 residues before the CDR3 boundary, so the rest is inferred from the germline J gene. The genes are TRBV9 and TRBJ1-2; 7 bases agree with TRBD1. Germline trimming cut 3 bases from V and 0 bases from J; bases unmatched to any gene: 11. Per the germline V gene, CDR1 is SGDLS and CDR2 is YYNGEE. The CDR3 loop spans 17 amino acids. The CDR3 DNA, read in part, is TGTGCCAGCAGCGCTTCGACAGGGACCTTACCTAACTATGGC. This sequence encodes CASSASTGTLPNYG. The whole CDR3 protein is CASSASTGTLPNYGYTF.

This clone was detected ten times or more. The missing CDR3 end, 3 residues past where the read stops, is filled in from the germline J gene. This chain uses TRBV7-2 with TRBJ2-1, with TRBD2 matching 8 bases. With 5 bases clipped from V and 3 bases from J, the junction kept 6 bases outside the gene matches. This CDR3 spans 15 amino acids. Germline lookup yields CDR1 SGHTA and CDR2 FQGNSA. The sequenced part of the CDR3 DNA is TGTGCCAGCAGCATACTAGCGGAGATCTACAATGAG. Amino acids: CASSILAEIYNE. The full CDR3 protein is CASSILAEIYNEQFF.

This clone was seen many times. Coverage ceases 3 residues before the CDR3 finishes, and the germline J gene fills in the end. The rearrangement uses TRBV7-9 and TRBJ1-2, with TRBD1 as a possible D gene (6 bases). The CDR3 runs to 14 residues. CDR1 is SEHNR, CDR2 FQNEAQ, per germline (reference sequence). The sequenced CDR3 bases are TGTGCCAGCAGCTTGGGCGCTGGGACACAGCGC. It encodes CASSLGAGTQR. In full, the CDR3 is CASSLGAGTQRYTF.

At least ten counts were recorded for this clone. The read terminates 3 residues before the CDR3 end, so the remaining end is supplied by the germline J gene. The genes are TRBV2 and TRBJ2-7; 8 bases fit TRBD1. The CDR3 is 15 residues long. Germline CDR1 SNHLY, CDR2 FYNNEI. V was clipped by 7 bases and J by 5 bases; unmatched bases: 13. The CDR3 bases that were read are TGTGCCAGCATAAGGCCCGGACAGGGAGTAAACGAG. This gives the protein CASIRPGQGVNE. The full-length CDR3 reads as CASIRPGQGVNEQYF.

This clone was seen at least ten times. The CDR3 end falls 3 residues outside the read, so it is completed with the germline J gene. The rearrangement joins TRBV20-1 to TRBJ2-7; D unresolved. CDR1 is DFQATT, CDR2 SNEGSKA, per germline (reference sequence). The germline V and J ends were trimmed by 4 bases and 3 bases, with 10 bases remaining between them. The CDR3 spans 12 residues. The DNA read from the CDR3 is TGCAGTGCTAATGGTAACAGCTACGAG. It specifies CSANGNSYE. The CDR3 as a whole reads CSANGNSYEQYF.

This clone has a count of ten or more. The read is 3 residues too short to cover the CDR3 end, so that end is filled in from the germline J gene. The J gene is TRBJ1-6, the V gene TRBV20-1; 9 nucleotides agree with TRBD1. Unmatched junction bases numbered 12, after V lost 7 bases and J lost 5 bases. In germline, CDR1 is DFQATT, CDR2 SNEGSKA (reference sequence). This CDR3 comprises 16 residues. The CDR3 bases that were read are TGCAGTGTTTTAGGGGAGGGACAGGGAAATAATTCACCC. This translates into CSVLGEGQGNNSP. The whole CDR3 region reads CSVLGEGQGNNSPLHF.

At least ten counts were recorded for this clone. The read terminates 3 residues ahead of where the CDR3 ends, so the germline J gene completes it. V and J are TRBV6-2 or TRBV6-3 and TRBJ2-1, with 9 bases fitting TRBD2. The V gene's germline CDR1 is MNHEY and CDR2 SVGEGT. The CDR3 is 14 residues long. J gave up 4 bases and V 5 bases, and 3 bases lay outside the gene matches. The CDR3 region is CASSKGLAYNEQFF. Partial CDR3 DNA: TGTGCCAGCAGTAAGGGACTAGCATACAATGAG.

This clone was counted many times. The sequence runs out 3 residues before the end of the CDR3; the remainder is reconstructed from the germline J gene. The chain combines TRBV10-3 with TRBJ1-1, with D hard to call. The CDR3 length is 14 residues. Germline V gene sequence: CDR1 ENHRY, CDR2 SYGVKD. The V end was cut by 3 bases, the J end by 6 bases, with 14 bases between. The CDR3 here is CAISDSGSNAEAFF. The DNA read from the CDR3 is TGTGCCATCAGTGACTCAGGATCCAACGCTGAA.

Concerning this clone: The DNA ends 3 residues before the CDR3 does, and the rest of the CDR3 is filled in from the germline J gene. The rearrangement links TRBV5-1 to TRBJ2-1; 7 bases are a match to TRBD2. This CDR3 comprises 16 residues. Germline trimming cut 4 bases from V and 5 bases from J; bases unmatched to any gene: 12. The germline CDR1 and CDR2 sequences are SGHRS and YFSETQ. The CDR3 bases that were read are TGCGCCAGCAGCCGCCCCCTAGCGGAGCAGCACAATGAG. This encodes CASSRPLAEQHNE. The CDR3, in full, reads CASSRPLAEQHNEQFF.

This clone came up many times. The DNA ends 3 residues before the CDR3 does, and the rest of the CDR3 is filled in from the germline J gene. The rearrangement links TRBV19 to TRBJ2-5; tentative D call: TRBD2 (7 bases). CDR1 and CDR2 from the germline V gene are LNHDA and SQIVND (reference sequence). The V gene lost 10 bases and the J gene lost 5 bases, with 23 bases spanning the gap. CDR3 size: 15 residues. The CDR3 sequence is CATRPGGDGYETQYF. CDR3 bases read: TGTGCCACCAGGCCGGGGGGCGATGGTTACGAGACC.

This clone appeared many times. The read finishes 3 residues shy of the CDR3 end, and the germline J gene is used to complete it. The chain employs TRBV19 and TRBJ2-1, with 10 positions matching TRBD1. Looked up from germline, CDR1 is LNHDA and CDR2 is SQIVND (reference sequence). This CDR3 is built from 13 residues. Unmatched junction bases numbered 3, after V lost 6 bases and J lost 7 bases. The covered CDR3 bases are TGTGCCAGTAGGCGGGACAGGGGAAATGAG. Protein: CASRRDRGNE. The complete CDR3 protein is CASRRDRGNEQFF.

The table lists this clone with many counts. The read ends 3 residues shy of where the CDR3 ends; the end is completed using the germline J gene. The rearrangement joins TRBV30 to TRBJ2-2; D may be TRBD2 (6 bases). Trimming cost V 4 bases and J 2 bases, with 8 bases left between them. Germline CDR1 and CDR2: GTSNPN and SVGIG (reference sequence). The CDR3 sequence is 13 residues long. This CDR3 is CAWTGTNTGELFF. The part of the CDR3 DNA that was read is TGTGCCTGGACCGGGACTAACACCGGGGAG.

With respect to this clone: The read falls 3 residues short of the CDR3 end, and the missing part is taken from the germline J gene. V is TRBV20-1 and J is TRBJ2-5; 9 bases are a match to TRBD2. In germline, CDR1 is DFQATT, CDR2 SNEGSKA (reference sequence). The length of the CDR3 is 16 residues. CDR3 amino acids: CGVPSGRLNTGETQYF. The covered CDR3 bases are TGCGGTGTCCCCAGCGGGAGGCTAAATACGGGAGAGACC.